This T cell receptor (beta chain) was retrieved from a study of Ad26.COV2.S vaccination and SARS-CoV-2 variants. Across the whole study: The vaccine Ad26.COV2.S was put into the muscle once, or twice with 56 days between.

The repertoire was sequenced with immunoSEQ multiplex PCR; TCRdb's copy has only in-frame clones and lacks some. The data show about 400,000 clones, about nine tenths seen once. This clone was seen a single time. Its antigen remains unidentified. Broader study findings: Vaccine and placebo recipients had comparable breadth of non-spike TCRs.

The treatment here: about 20 received Ad26.COV2.S at low or high dose, single or two shots; roughly 5 received placebo; per-sample allocation not given. Material that was analyzed had been drawn on day 63 after the first vaccine or placebo injection. Trimming cost V 1 base and J 0 bases, with 6 bases left between them. CDR1 is SGHAT, CDR2 FQNNGV, per germline. The CDR3 has 14 residues. This chain uses TRBV11-2 with TRBJ2-5, with D hard to call. This specimen consisted of peripheral blood, obtained in a trial of Ad26.COV2.S vaccine versus placebo. This TCR was sampled from a person aged 18-60 years who received the Ad26.COV2.S COVID-19 vaccine or a placebo. CDR3 nucleotide sequence: TGTGCCAGCAGCTTAGCTGGGGACCAAGAGACCCAGTACTTC. It encodes CASSLAGDQETQYF.